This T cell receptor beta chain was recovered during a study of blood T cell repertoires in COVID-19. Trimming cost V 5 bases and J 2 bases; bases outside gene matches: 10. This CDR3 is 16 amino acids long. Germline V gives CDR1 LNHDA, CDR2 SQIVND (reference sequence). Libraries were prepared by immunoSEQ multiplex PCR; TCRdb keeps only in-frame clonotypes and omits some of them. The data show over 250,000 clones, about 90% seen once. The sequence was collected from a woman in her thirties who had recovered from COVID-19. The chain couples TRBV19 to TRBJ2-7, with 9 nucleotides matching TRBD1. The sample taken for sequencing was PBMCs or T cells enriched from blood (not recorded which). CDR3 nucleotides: TGTGCCAGTAGTCCCACCGGGACAGGGAATACCTACGAGCAGTACTTC. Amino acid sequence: CASSPTGTGNTYEQYF. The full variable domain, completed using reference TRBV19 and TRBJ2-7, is DGGITQSPKYLFRKEGQNVTLSCEQNLNHDAMYWYRQDPGQGLRLIYYSQIVNDFQKGDIAEGYSVSREKKESFPLTVTSAQKNPTAFYLCASSPTGTGNTYEQYFGPGTRLTVT.